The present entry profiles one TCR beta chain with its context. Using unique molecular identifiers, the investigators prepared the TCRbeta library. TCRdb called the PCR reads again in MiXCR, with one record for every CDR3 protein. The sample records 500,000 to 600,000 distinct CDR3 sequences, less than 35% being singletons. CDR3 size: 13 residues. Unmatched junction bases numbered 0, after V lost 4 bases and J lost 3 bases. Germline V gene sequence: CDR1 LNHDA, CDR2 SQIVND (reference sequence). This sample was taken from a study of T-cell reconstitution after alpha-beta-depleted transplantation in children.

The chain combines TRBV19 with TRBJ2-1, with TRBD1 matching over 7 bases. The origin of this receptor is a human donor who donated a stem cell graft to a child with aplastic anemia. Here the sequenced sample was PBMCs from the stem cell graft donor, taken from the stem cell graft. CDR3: CASSNRGYNEQFF. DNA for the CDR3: TGTGCCAGTAGTAACAGGGGCTACAATGAGCAGTTCTTC.